The rows below give T cell receptor beta chains drawn from one sample of a study of cytotoxic CD8 clonotypes in ibrutinib-treated CLL. Libraries were prepared by immunoSEQ multiplex PCR; TCRdb keeps only in-frame clonotypes and omits some of them. The data show more than 150,000 clones, with approximately 68% seen just once and 10% to 15% held by the top ten. Sequencing used PBMCs, obtained after 24 months of ibrutinib treatment. The receptors were gathered from a human donor with chronic lymphocytic leukemia. Both conserved end residues are part of each CDR3. Fields, in order: D gene, V gene, J gene, clone size, CDR3 protein, CDR3 DNA. The D gene is left open where the match is weak. Expanded clones are given a class, and other clones once, few, many or no size at all.

NA	TRBV6-5	TRBJ2-5	NA	CASTTGPASQETQYF	TGTGCCAGCACGACCGGCCCCGCCAGCCAAGAGACCCAGTACTTC
TRBD2	TRBV29-1	TRBJ2-1	NA	CSARRTSGPTDPYNEQFF	TGCAGCGCAAGGCGGACTAGCGGCCCCACTGATCCTTACAATGAGCAGTTCTTC
TRBD1	TRBV6-1	TRBJ2-7	NA	CASSLPGQGYEQYF	TGTGCCAGCAGTCTGCCGGGACAGGGTTACGAGCAGTACTTC
NA	TRBV28	TRBJ2-7	once	CASREQGYEQYF	TGTGCCAGCAGGGAACAGGGTTACGAGCAGTACTTC
TRBD1	TRBV27	TRBJ2-7	NA	CASSSGQYYEQYF	TGTGCCAGCAGTTCGGGACAGTACTACGAGCAGTACTTC
NA	TRBV6-6	TRBJ1-2	NA	CASSYSSGNYGYTF	TGTGCCAGCAGTTACTCTTCAGGCAACTATGGCTACACCTTC
TRBD1	TRBV5-4	TRBJ2-4	NA	CASSEGQVKNIQYF	TGTGCCAGCAGCGAAGGACAGGTAAAAAACATTCAGTACTTC
NA	TRBV7-2	TRBJ1-2	few	CASSLFPGWRYGYTF	TGTGCCAGCAGCTTATTCCCAGGCTGGCGCTATGGCTACACCTTC
NA	TRBV5-6	TRBJ1-3	NA	CASSLSGNTIYF	TGTGCCAGCAGCCTCAGTGGAAACACCATATATTTT
TRBD1	TRBV9	TRBJ2-7	NA	CASSPDRGRAYEQYF	TGTGCCAGCAGCCCTGACAGGGGGAGAGCCTACGAGCAGTACTTC
NA	TRBV9	TRBJ2-7	NA	CASSGGSGGDYEQYF	TGTGCCAGCAGCGGGGGGAGCGGAGGAGACTACGAGCAGTACTTC
NA	TRBV11-1	TRBJ2-7	NA	CASSLAGTYSYEQYF	TGTGCCAGCAGCTTAGCAGGGACCTACTCCTACGAGCAGTACTTC
NA	TRBV7-9	TRBJ2-1	NA	CAASKDFVISYNEQFF	TGTGCCGCCAGCAAGGATTTTGTGATCTCCTACAATGAGCAGTTCTTC
NA	TRBV9	TRBJ2-5	NA	CASSDGSQKETQYF	TGTGCCAGCAGCGACGGGAGCCAAAAAGAGACCCAGTACTTC
TRBD1	TRBV4-2	TRBJ1-2	NA	CASSQAVDRVRGYTF	TGTGCCAGCAGCCAAGCGGTGGACAGGGTACGTGGCTACACCTTC
TRBD2	TRBV19	TRBJ2-7	once	CASSKRLAPPYEQYF	TGTGCCAGTAGTAAGCGACTAGCTCCCCCCTACGAGCAGTACTTC
NA	TRBV7-9	TRBJ2-7	few	CASSLAGGGEQYF	TGTGCCAGCAGCTTGGCAGGGGGAGGCGAGCAGTACTTC
NA	TRBV29-1	TRBJ2-2	NA	CSAQRSNTGELFF	TGCAGCGCGCAGAGATCGAACACCGGGGAGCTGTTTTTT
TRBD1	TRBV19	TRBJ1-4	few	CASSISLGQLNEKLFF	TGTGCCAGTAGTATCTCTTTGGGACAGCTTAATGAAAAACTGTTTTTT
TRBD1	TRBV7-9	TRBJ2-7	NA	CASSLPLDRTYEQYF	TGTGCCAGCAGCTTACCGTTGGACAGGACCTACGAGCAGTACTTC
NA	TRBV7-9	TRBJ2-7	NA	CASSPSFGSALGQEQYF	TGTGCCAGCAGCCCGAGCTTCGGGTCGGCGCTTGGGCAGGAGCAGTACTTC
NA	TRBV11-2	TRBJ2-7	NA	CASSAHRGAYEQYF	TGTGCCAGCAGCGCCCATAGGGGCGCCTACGAGCAGTACTTC
TRBD2	TRBV18	TRBJ2-5	few	CASSPASSGRAVETQYF	TGTGCCAGCTCACCGGCGTCTAGCGGGAGGGCGGTGGAGACCCAGTACTTC
TRBD1	TRBV30	TRBJ1-6	NA	CAWSYDRVNSPLHF	TGTGCCTGGAGTTATGACAGGGTGAATTCACCCCTCCACTTT
NA	TRBV15	TRBJ2-4	NA	CATSRDRVEVNIQYF	TGTGCCACCAGCAGAGATCGGGTGGAAGTAAACATTCAGTACTTC
TRBD2	TRBV15	TRBJ2-1	NA	CATSRNRREGPYNEQFF	TGTGCCACCAGCAGAAACCGGCGGGAGGGCCCCTACAATGAGCAGTTCTTC